This T cell receptor beta chain was profiled in a study of cytomegalovirus exposure and HLA in healthy donors. This clone was found once. Its antigen is not known. Amplification used 60 Vbeta primers and 13 Jbeta primers. Libraries were prepared by immunoSEQ multiplex PCR; TCRdb keeps only in-frame clonotypes and omits some of them. This repertoire shows 100,000 to 150,000 clones, around 70% found once; its top ten account for around 2.6%. In germline, CDR1 is MNHNS, CDR2 SASEGT. The CDR3 loop spans 16 amino acids. V lost 2 bases and J 0 bases, leaving 13 bases between the germline ends. Study outcomes and limitations: Sequences of the TCR beta chain were said to predict the HLA-A and HLA-B alleles of most subjects accurately. By HLA locus, TCR association rates varied in a later analysis, with DRB1 showing the most and HLA-C the fewest.

At sampling all donors were nominally healthy, likely with unrecorded immune exposures. This TCR was sampled from a human donor in good health. The chain recombines TRBV6-1 with TRBJ1-2; maybe TRBD1 (6 bases). The sample taken for sequencing was PBMCs. CDR3 DNA: TGTGCCAGCAGTGAAATGGGGGCGCGGGCTAACTATGGCTACACCTTC. Translated, it gives CASSEMGARANYGYTF.